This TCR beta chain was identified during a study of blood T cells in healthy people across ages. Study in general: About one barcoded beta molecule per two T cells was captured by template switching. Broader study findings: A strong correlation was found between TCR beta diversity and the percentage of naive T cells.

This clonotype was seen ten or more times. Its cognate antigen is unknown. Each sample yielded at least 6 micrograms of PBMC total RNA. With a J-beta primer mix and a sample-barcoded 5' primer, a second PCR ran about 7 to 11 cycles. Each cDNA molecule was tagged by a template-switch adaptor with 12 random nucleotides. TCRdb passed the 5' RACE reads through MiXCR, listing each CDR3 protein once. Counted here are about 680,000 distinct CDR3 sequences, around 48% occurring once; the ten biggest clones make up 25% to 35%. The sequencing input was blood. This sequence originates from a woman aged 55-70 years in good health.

CDR3 sequence (DNA): TGTGCCAGCAGCCCAACAGCAGCCAAAAACATTCAGTACTTC. Translated, it gives CASSPTAAKNIQYF. J is TRBJ2-4 and V is TRBV7-2; D gene unclear. Germline CDR1 and CDR2: SGHTA and FQGNSA. This CDR3 spans 14 amino acids. Trimming left V 5 bases short and J 0 bases short, with 8 bases between.